These T cell receptor beta chains were read from a single sample in a study of blood T cell repertoires in COVID-19. The repertoire was sequenced with immunoSEQ multiplex PCR; TCRdb's copy has only in-frame clones and lacks some. Of some 200,000 clones in the sample, 84% were seen once. The specimen sequenced was peripheral blood. The receptors shown here come from a woman aged 60 to 75 with acute or convalescent COVID-19. The CDR3 runs from the conserved cysteine through the conserved F or W. Each record gives: J gene, V gene, clone size, D gene, CDR3 protein, CDR3 DNA. The D gene is left open where the match is weak. Not all rows give a size; the values are once, few, many and, for expanded clones, a class.

TRBJ2-2,TRBV5-8,.,.,CASSWGLLNTGELFF,TGTGCCAGCAGCTGGGGACTCCTGAACACCGGGGAGCTGTTTTTT
TRBJ1-6,TRBV14,.,.,CASSPTPGSSPLHF,TGTGCCAGCAGCCCAACGCCAGGATCCTCACCCCTCCACTTT
TRBJ1-4,TRBV21-1,.,.,CATIQNGPGGTATNEKLFF,TGTGCCACTATACAGAATGGACCGGGGGGAACAGCAACTAATGAAAAACTGTTTTTT
TRBJ1-5,TRBV29-1,.,TRBD1,CSVQDRGNQPQHF,TGCAGCGTCCAGGACAGGGGGAATCAGCCCCAGCATTTT
TRBJ1-4,TRBV9,.,.,CASSPTGGNEKLFF,TGTGCCAGCAGCCCCACGGGGGGGAATGAAAAACTGTTTTTT
TRBJ2-2,TRBV13,.,TRBD2,CASRRKGLGHTGELFF,TGTGCCAGCAGAAGAAAGGGACTAGGTCACACCGGGGAGCTGTTTTTT
TRBJ1-2,TRBV7-2,.,.,CASSLGWTATYGYTF,TGTGCCAGCAGCTTAGGATGGACAGCGACCTATGGCTACACCTTC
TRBJ1-6,TRBV19,once,TRBD1,CASSITGVANSPLHF,TGTGCCAGTAGTATCACAGGGGTCGCAAATTCACCCCTCCACTTT
TRBJ1-2,TRBV2,.,.,CASSATGGGYTF,TGTGCCAGCAGTGCAACAGGCGGTGGCTACACCTTC
TRBJ2-2,TRBV21-1,.,.,CASSKWRRGELFF,TGTGCCAGCAGCAAATGGAGACGGGGGGAGCTGTTTTTT
TRBJ2-3,TRBV6-1,.,TRBD1,CASSEAFGGQGNTDTQYF,TGTGCCAGCAGTGAAGCATTCGGGGGACAGGGAAATACAGATACGCAGTATTTT
TRBJ2-2,TRBV12-3/TRBV12-4,.,TRBD1,CASSDRAGELFF,TGTGCCAGCAGTGACAGGGCCGGGGAGCTGTTTTTT
TRBJ1-1,TRBV12-3/TRBV12-4,few,.,CASSLVQGEAFF,TGTGCCAGCAGTTTGGTACAGGGTGAAGCTTTCTTT
TRBJ2-5,TRBV9,.,.,CASSAYQGTAETQYF,TGTGCCAGCAGCGCATATCAGGGGACGGCGGAGACCCAGTACTTC
TRBJ1-5,TRBV7-9,.,.,CASSLSSGNQPQHF,TGTGCCAGCAGCTTGTCTAGTGGCAATCAGCCCCAGCATTTT
TRBJ2-1,TRBV4-2,.,.,CASSQELGTGAQGEQFF,TGTGCCAGCAGCCAAGAACTCGGAACAGGTGCGCAGGGTGAGCAGTTCTTC
TRBJ2-7,TRBV9,.,TRBD1,CASSVGFEGTGEQYF,TGTGCCAGCAGCGTTGGATTCGAGGGGACAGGGGAGCAGTACTTC
TRBJ2-3,TRBV9,.,TRBD2,CASSASSGLSTDTQYF,TGTGCCAGCAGCGCATCTAGCGGGCTTAGCACAGATACGCAGTATTTT
TRBJ1-4,TRBV7-9,.,.,CASARGEKLFF,TGTGCCAGCGCCCGAGGGGAAAAACTGTTTTTT
TRBJ1-6,TRBV28,.,.,CASGEQGSYNSPLHF,TGTGCCAGCGGGGAACAGGGCTCATATAATTCACCCCTCCACTTT
TRBJ1-1,TRBV10-3,.,.,CAISERGNTEAFF,TGTGCCATCAGTGAGAGAGGGAACACTGAAGCTTTCTTT
TRBJ1-2,TRBV30,.,TRBD1,CAWRGGQYGYTF,TGTGCCTGGAGGGGGGGACAGTATGGCTACACCTTC
TRBJ2-1,TRBV4-3,.,.,CASSQEWTVRVNEQFF,TGCGCCAGCAGCCAAGAATGGACAGTTCGTGTTAATGAGCAGTTCTTC
TRBJ2-7,TRBV5-4,.,TRBD2,CASSLGQVAGAYEQYF,TGTGCCAGCAGCTTGGGCCAGGTGGCGGGGGCCTACGAGCAGTACTTC
TRBJ1-1,TRBV2,.,.,CASRRDTLNTEAFF,TGTGCCAGCAGAAGGGACACTCTGAACACTGAAGCTTTCTTT
TRBJ1-2,TRBV5-1,few,.,CASRPAGADLYGYTF,TGCGCCAGCAGACCCGCAGGGGCGGATCTCTATGGCTACACCTTC
TRBJ1-5,TRBV7-6,.,.,CASSLSPGFNQPQHF,TGTGCCAGCAGCTTATCCCCAGGGTTCAATCAGCCCCAGCATTTT
TRBJ1-2,TRBV9,.,.,CASSNRWGGYTF,TGTGCCAGCAGCAACAGGTGGGGTGGCTACACCTTC
TRBJ2-2,TRBV28,.,TRBD1,CASSLDDRVNTGELFF,TGTGCCAGCAGTTTAGACGACAGGGTGAACACCGGGGAGCTGTTTTTT
TRBJ1-5,TRBV6-5,.,.,CASRSTGSMPQHF,TGTGCCAGCAGATCAACAGGGAGTATGCCCCAGCATTTT
TRBJ2-7,TRBV6-1,.,TRBD2,CASSETGGAYEQYF,TGTGCCAGCAGTGAGACCGGGGGGGCCTACGAGCAGTACTTC
TRBJ2-3,TRBV6-6,.,TRBD2,CASRTSGGTDTQYF,TGTGCCAGCAGGACTAGCGGGGGCACAGATACGCAGTATTTT
TRBJ1-2,TRBV4-1,.,.,CASSQDVAGNYGYTF,TGCGCCAGCAGCCAAGATGTCGCAGGAAACTATGGCTACACCTTC
TRBJ2-7,TRBV4-3,.,TRBD2,CASSHSSGGAYEQYF,TGCGCCAGCAGCCATTCTAGCGGGGGGGCCTACGAGCAGTACTTC
TRBJ2-2,TRBV5-1,.,TRBD1,CASSPGQSSTGELFF,TGCGCCAGCAGCCCGGGACAGTCGTCCACCGGGGAGCTGTTTTTT
TRBJ2-1,TRBV7-7,.,TRBD2,CASSRGLAGGRDEQFF,TGTGCCAGCAGCCGTGGACTAGCGGGGGGGCGTGATGAGCAGTTCTTC
TRBJ1-2,TRBV3-1/TRBV3-2,few,TRBD1,CASSRDRVGYTF,TGTGCCAGCAGCCGGGACAGGGTTGGCTACACCTTC
TRBJ2-1,TRBV11-2,once,TRBD1,CASSSGGNNEQFF,TGTGCCAGCAGCTCAGGGGGAAACAATGAGCAGTTCTTC
TRBJ2-4,TRBV6-5,.,TRBD1,CASNPTGQYIQYF,TGTGCCAGCAATCCGACAGGGCAATACATTCAGTACTTC
TRBJ2-2,TRBV6-5,.,TRBD1,CASKKTGSTGELFF,TGTGCCAGCAAAAAGACAGGGAGCACCGGGGAGCTGTTTTTT
TRBJ2-7,TRBV5-1,.,.,CASSLGGGAQGYEQYF,TGCGCCAGCAGCTTGGGCGGAGGGGCACAAGGCTACGAGCAGTACTTC
TRBJ2-7,TRBV6-5,.,TRBD2,CASSYSTSGGLNEQYF,TGTGCCAGCAGTTACTCGACTAGCGGGGGCTTGAACGAGCAGTACTTC
TRBJ1-3,TRBV19,.,TRBD1,CASSVQGAGNTIYF,TGTGCCAGTAGTGTCCAGGGGGCTGGAAACACCATATATTTT
TRBJ1-2,TRBV24-1,.,.,CATSDSYDRSGYTF,TGTGCCACCAGTGATTCCTACGACAGGTCTGGCTACACCTTC
TRBJ2-7,TRBV5-1,.,.,CASSLRSGAYEQYF,TGCGCCAGCAGCTTGCGTAGCGGAGCATACGAGCAGTACTTC
TRBJ2-1,TRBV18,.,.,CASSLKGVSYNEQFF,TGTGCCAGCTCCCTCAAAGGGGTGTCCTACAATGAGCAGTTCTTC
TRBJ1-2,TRBV5-1,.,TRBD1,CASRRDRDGGYTF,TGCGCCAGCAGACGAGACAGGGACGGCGGCTACACCTTC
TRBJ2-1,TRBV6-5,.,TRBD1,CASRSGQGDYNEQFF,TGTGCCAGCAGATCGGGACAGGGAGACTACAATGAGCAGTTCTTC
TRBJ2-6,TRBV6-5,.,.,CASRDWSGANVLTF,TGTGCCAGCAGGGACTGGTCTGGGGCCAACGTCCTGACTTTC
TRBJ1-5,TRBV6-5,.,.,CASKADYSNQPQHF,TGTGCCAGCAAAGCAGACTATAGCAATCAGCCCCAGCATTTT
TRBJ2-2,TRBV19,.,.,CASKTGGDLNTGELFF,TGTGCCAGTAAGACAGGCGGTGATTTGAACACCGGGGAGCTGTTTTTT
TRBJ1-2,TRBV4-3,.,TRBD1,CASSQEEGGAYGYTF,TGCGCCAGCAGCCAAGAAGAAGGGGGCGCCTATGGCTACACCTTC
TRBJ1-1,TRBV11-1,.,TRBD1,CASSPGQGNTEAFF,TGTGCCAGCAGCCCCGGACAGGGGAACACTGAAGCTTTCTTT
TRBJ1-3,TRBV21-1,.,.,CASSKVEIAVYF,TGTGCCAGCAGCAAAGTGGAGATCGCGGTATATTTT
TRBJ2-3,TRBV27,.,TRBD2,CASSLRGAGTDTQYF,TGTGCCAGCAGTTTGCGGGGGGCTGGCACAGATACGCAGTATTTT